One and the same sample provided the 30 T cell receptor beta chains below, sequenced in a study of metastatic and nonmetastatic thyroid tumors. Patients were all untreated before their thyroid surgery. TCRdb reassembled clones from the PCR reads with MiXCR. The sample records roughly 39,000 clones, about half being singletons. The sample taken for sequencing was tumor tissue. These receptors were obtained from a male donor with papillary thyroid cancer or a benign thyroid nodule (not recorded which). Some clones in this sample may be carry-over from other donors' samples.

This chain links TRBV20-1 with TRBJ2-7; D might be TRBD1 (6 bases). Trimming shortened V by 0 bases and J by 3 bases, and 12 bases separated the two germline ends. Looked up from germline, CDR1 is DFQATT and CDR2 is SNEGSKA (reference sequence). The length of the CDR3 is 14 residues. CDR3 loop: CSARDGGQVYEQYF. CDR3 in DNA: TGCAGTGCTAGAGATGGGGGACAAGTCTACGAGCAGTACTTC.

A few counts support this clone. The chain is built from TRBV24-1 and TRBJ1-5; 10 nucleotides match TRBD1. Germline CDR1 KGHDR, CDR2 SFDVKD. The CDR3 length is 15 residues. Unmatched junction bases numbered 3, after V lost 4 bases and J lost 4 bases. Here the CDR3 reads CATSEGGQGNQPQHF. In DNA, the CDR3 is TGTGCCACCAGTGAAGGGGGACAGGGGAATCAGCCCCAGCATTTT.

This clone was observed at least ten times. A much bigger clone sits one base away, suggesting this may be a read error. This chain connects TRBV11-2 to TRBJ2-7, with 7 bases aligning to TRBD1. The junction had 12 bases not matched to a gene; V was cut back by 7 bases and J by 3 bases. Per germline, CDR1 SGHAT and CDR2 FQNNGV. The CDR3 covers 15 residues. The CDR3 region has the DNA TGTGCCAGCATCTCGGACAGGCAGAGCCACTACGAGCAGTACTTC. This translates into CASISDRQSHYEQYF.

This chain links TRBV12-3 or TRBV12-4 with TRBJ2-1, with 7 positions matching TRBD2. This CDR3 comprises 13 residues. After removal of 5 bases from V and 9 bases from J, the junction contained 7 bases not matched to a gene. In DNA, the CDR3 is TGTGCCAGCAGTCCGTCAGGGACTACTGAGCAGTTCTTC. Translating gives CASSPSGTTEQFF.

Only a few counts were recorded for this clone. The V gene is TRBV6-1, the J gene TRBJ2-2; 9 bases match TRBD1. Germline CDR1 and CDR2: MNHNS and SASEGT. V shed 11 bases, J shed 0 bases, and the junction held 4 bases outside the gene matches. This CDR3 has 14 amino acids. CDR3: CAGRQGANTGELFF. The CDR3 coding sequence is TGTGCCGGACGACAGGGGGCGAACACCGGGGAGCTGTTTTTT.

The rearrangement links TRBV28 to TRBJ1-4; D gene unclear. Trimming shortened V by 5 bases and J by 7 bases, and 14 bases separated the two germline ends. This CDR3 spans 14 amino acids. In germline, CDR1 is MDHEN, CDR2 SYDVKM. CDR3 in amino acids: CASSPDWDGEKLFF. The CDR3 coding sequence is TGTGCCAGCAGTCCCGACTGGGATGGTGAAAAACTGTTTTTT.

This clone showed up just a few times. The J gene is TRBJ2-2, the V gene TRBV27; 9 bases are a match to TRBD1. The CDR3 extends over 15 amino acids. CDR1 is MNHEY, CDR2 SMNVEV, per germline (reference sequence). The V segment lost 6 bases and the J segment 3 bases; nucleotides outside the gene matches: 5. CDR3 DNA: TGTGCCAGCAGCACCGGGACAGGGTACACCGGGGAGCTGTTTTTT. It encodes CASSTGTGYTGELFF.

The chain couples TRBV7-9 to TRBJ2-5, with 9 bases fitting TRBD1. The CDR3 has 15 amino acids. Germline CDR1 reads SEHNR; CDR2 reads FQNEAQ (reference sequence). Trimming removed 3 bases from V and 2 bases from J; junction bases left unmatched: 4. The CDR3 nucleotides read TGTGCCAGCAGCTTGGGGGACAGGGCGCAAGAGACCCAGTACTTC. Its translation is CASSLGDRAQETQYF.

This clone appeared a few times. This chain joins TRBV2 and TRBJ2-1; 10 bases line up with TRBD2. CDR1 is SNHLY and CDR2 is FYNNEI in the germline V gene. J lost 6 bases, V lost 1 base, and 15 bases had no gene match. This CDR3 contains 19 residues. The CDR3 DNA is TGTGCCAGCAGTGAAGGGGCAGCAGCGGGGGGGCTCGGCGGCAATGAGCAGTTCTTC. Protein sequence: CASSEGAAAGGLGGNEQFF.

The CDR3 region has the DNA TGCAGTGCTTCTCACAGCTCGAACACCGGGGAGCTGTTTTTT. Its protein product is CSASHSSNTGELFF. This rearrangement joins TRBV20-1 to TRBJ2-2; D not certain. CDR1 and CDR2 (germline): DFQATT, SNEGSKA (reference sequence). The CDR3 length is 14 residues. V lost 5 bases and J 0 bases, leaving 10 bases between the germline ends.

The V and J genes are TRBV5-1 and TRBJ2-3, with 11 bases that match TRBD2. Per germline, CDR1 SGHRS and CDR2 YFSETQ. V was clipped by 1 base and J by 1 base; unmatched bases: 2. The CDR3 is made up of 16 amino acids. Here the CDR3 DNA reads TGCGCCAGCAGCTTGTCGGGACTAGCGGGCACAGATACGCAGTATTTT. As protein: CASSLSGLAGTDTQYF.

This chain uses TRBV5-6 with TRBJ1-1; no clear D. The ends were cut back, 1 base at V and 1 base at J, with 8 bases in the middle. The CDR3 loop spans 14 amino acids. The germline V gene encodes CDR1 SGHDT and CDR2 YYEEEE. DNA for the CDR3: TGTGCCAGCAGCTTGAGAGGTCGGAACACTGAAGCTTTCTTT. Residues: CASSLRGRNTEAFF.

V and J are TRBV11-2 and TRBJ1-2; D possibly corresponds to TRBD1 (5 bases). Germline assignment: CDR1 SGHAT and CDR2 FQNNGV. Trimming left V 6 bases short and J 10 bases short, with 18 bases between. There are 13 residues in the CDR3. The CDR3 bases are TGTGCCAGCAGGCAAATTCAGGGCCCCCACTACACCTTC. Its translation is CASRQIQGPHYTF.

The rearrangement uses TRBV6-5 and TRBJ2-1; D possibly uses TRBD1 or TRBD2 (5 bases each). The germline V gene encodes CDR1 MNHEY and CDR2 SVGAGI. The CDR3 is made up of 15 amino acids. V lost 5 bases, J lost 7 bases, and 18 bases lay in between. CDR3 in amino acids: CASSTAGTIANEQFF. The DNA for the CDR3 is TGTGCCAGCAGTACTGCCGGGACGATTGCGAATGAGCAGTTCTTC.

CDR3 sequence (DNA): TGTGCCAGCATTTTTCGCCCAGATACGCAGTATTTT. Translated: CASIFRPDTQYF. V and J are TRBV12-3 or TRBV12-4 and TRBJ2-3; D gene ambiguous. V was pared by 7 bases and J by 4 bases, with 9 bases between. This CDR3 spans 12 amino acids.

This chain connects TRBV3-1 to TRBJ1-2, with 10 bases aligning to TRBD1. V lost 5 bases and J lost 4; bases outside the gene matches: 4. Germline CDR1 reads LGHDT; CDR2 reads YNNKEL (reference sequence). The length of the CDR3 is 14 residues. This CDR3 reads CASSWRTGGYGYTF. CDR3 coding DNA: TGTGCCAGCAGCTGGAGGACAGGGGGCTATGGCTACACCTTC.

This chain links TRBV11-1 with TRBJ2-1, with no clear D. This CDR3 is 13 amino acids long. Germline assignment: CDR1 SGHAT and CDR2 FQDESV (reference sequence). The V end lost 1 base, the J end lost 5 bases, and 6 bases lay between the germline ends. CDR3 sequence: CASSLDGNNEQFF. The CDR3 bases are TGTGCCAGCAGCTTAGACGGAAACAATGAGCAGTTCTTC.

In this sample, this clone is medium-sized. The chain is built from TRBV6-1 and TRBJ2-5, with 16 bases aligning to TRBD2. CDR3 length: 15 residues. V shed 6 bases, J shed 5 bases, and the junction held 3 bases outside the gene matches. Germline-derived CDR1 and CDR2 are MNHNS and SASEGT. The CDR3 is CASRGLAGGPETQYF. The CDR3 DNA reads TGTGCCAGCAGGGGACTAGCGGGAGGGCCGGAGACCCAGTACTTC.

Comments on this clone: Different DNA sequences within this sample yield the same CDR3. The CDR3 spells CASSLRGGGNTEAFF. The CDR3 coding sequence is TGCGCCAGCAGCCTCCGGGGAGGGGGCAACACTGAAGCTTTCTTT. The chain carries TRBV4-1 and TRBJ1-1; TRBD1 agrees at 7 bases. Losses at the gene ends were 4 bases for V and 2 bases for J; bases not matched to a gene: 7. This CDR3 comprises 15 residues. Germline V lookup: CDR1 MGHRA, CDR2 YSYEKL.

J is TRBJ1-1 and V is TRBV5-1; no reliable D call. The CDR3 consists of 13 residues. The germline V and J ends were trimmed by 1 base and 3 bases, with 7 bases remaining between them. Germline V lookup: CDR1 SGHRS, CDR2 YFSETQ. CDR3 amino acids: CASSLSADTEAFF. CDR3 DNA sequence: TGCGCCAGCAGCTTGTCGGCAGACACTGAAGCTTTCTTT. The full variable domain, in which reference TRBV5-1 and TRBJ1-1 provide the parts outside the CDR3, is KAGVTQTPRYLIKTRGQQVTLSCSPISGHRSVSWYQQTPGQGLQFLFEYFSETQRNKGNFPGRFSGRQFSNSRSEMNVSTLELGDSALYLCASSLSADTEAFFGQGTRLTVV.

Of note for this clone: In this CDR3 the conserved last residue, phenylalanine or tryptophan, is missing, so a read error is likely. This chain joins TRBV5-1 and TRBJ2-7, with TRBD2 matching 9 bases. CDR1 and CDR2 from the germline V gene are SGHRS and YFSETQ. J gave up 1 base and V 3 bases, and 14 bases lay outside the gene matches. CDR3 length: 18 residues. This chain's CDR3 is CASSSYGGRAGRSYEQYL. The CDR3 DNA is TGCGCCAGCAGCTCATATGGCGGGAGGGCCGGGAGGTCCTACGAGCAGTACCTC.

The gene calls are TRBV5-6 and TRBJ2-7; 7 bases are a match to TRBD1. The CDR3 is made up of 15 amino acids. V trimming: 2 bases; J trimming: 3 bases; junction bases outside the gene matches: 8. CDR1 is SGHDT and CDR2 is YYEEEE in the germline V gene. The CDR3 DNA sequence: TGTGCCAGCAGCTTATTCGGGCAGGGGGTCTACGAGCAGTACTTC. This gives the protein CASSLFGQGVYEQYF.

A few counts support this clone. This CDR3 is CASRLGAPSTYEQYF. The CDR3 region has the DNA TGTGCCAGCAGGCTAGGGGCGCCCTCTACCTACGAGCAGTACTTC. The chain employs TRBV2 and TRBJ2-7, with D possibly matching TRBD1 (5 bases). This CDR3 contains 15 residues. The germline V gene has CDR1 SNHLY and CDR2 FYNNEI. The germline V and J ends were trimmed by 6 bases and 2 bases, with 17 bases remaining between them.

The chain carries TRBV18 and TRBJ2-6, with D unclear. Germline values: CDR1 KGHSH, CDR2 LQKENI. The V and J ends lost 2 bases and 0 bases respectively, with 11 bases between them. The CDR3 contains 17 residues. Written as DNA, the CDR3 is TGTGCCAGCTCACCAGCACTCCCGGGCTCTGGGGCCAACGTCCTGACTTTC. Protein sequence: CASSPALPGSGANVLTF.

This sequence joins TRBV30 and TRBJ1-1; no reliable D call. V lost 4 bases to trimming and J lost 2 bases, with 14 bases between them. Germline CDR1 reads GTSNPN; CDR2 reads SVGIG (reference sequence). CDR3 size: 14 residues. DNA of the CDR3: TGTGCCTGGACCCGACGGGGAATAAACACTGAAGCTTTCTTT. Amino acids: CAWTRRGINTEAFF.

This clone was seen only a few times. The chain uses TRBV4-1 and TRBJ2-3, with D perhaps matching TRBD2 (5 bases). Germline V lookup: CDR1 MGHRA, CDR2 YSYEKL. The CDR3 covers 15 residues. The V and J ends lost 6 bases and 0 bases respectively, with 13 bases between them. CDR3 region: CASSSDYGSTDTQYF. The CDR3 bases are TGCGCCAGCAGTTCCGACTATGGGAGCACAGATACGCAGTATTTT.

The J gene is TRBJ1-5, the V gene TRBV20-1; TRBD1 matches at 7 bases. The germline gives CDR1 DFQATT, CDR2 SNEGSKA (reference sequence). The CDR3 sequence is 14 residues long. V lost 5 bases and J lost 2; bases outside the gene matches: 6. The CDR3 spells CSAQQGTGNQPQHF. The CDR3, as DNA: TGCAGTGCTCAACAGGGGACGGGCAATCAGCCCCAGCATTTT.

The chain combines TRBV30 with TRBJ2-2; D remains ambiguous. The germline CDR1 and CDR2 sequences are GTSNPN and SVGIG (reference sequence). The CDR3 is 13 amino acids. Trimming removed 0 bases from V and 8 bases from J, with 10 bases in between. The CDR3 coding sequence is TGTGCCTGGAGTGTACGGGTGGCAGGGGAGCTGTTTTTT. Translation gives CAWSVRVAGELFF. Together with reference TRBV30 and TRBJ2-2, the CDR3 gives the full variable domain: SQTIHQWPATLVQPVGSPLSLECTVEGTSNPNLYWYRQAAGRGLQLLFYSVGIGQISSEVPQNLSASRPQDRQFILSSKKLLLSDSGFYLCAWSVRVAGELFFGEGSRLTVL.

This clone was seen a handful of times. This chain uses TRBV30 with TRBJ2-7; tentatively, D is TRBD1 or TRBD2 (5 bases each). V was pared by 0 bases and J by 3 bases, with 9 bases between. This CDR3 has 13 residues. Germline loops: CDR1 GTSNPN, CDR2 SVGIG (reference sequence). CDR3 bases: TGTGCCTGGAGTGTAGGGGACGTCTACGAGCAGTACTTC. Its translation is CAWSVGDVYEQYF. The full variable domain, rest sourced from reference TRBV30 and TRBJ2-7, is SQTIHQWPATLVQPVGSPLSLECTVEGTSNPNLYWYRQAAGRGLQLLFYSVGIGQISSEVPQNLSASRPQDRQFILSSKKLLLSDSGFYLCAWSVGDVYEQYFGPGTRLTVT.

In its sample, this clone was seen a few times. The chain links TRBV7-2 to TRBJ1-3, with D perhaps matching TRBD1 (5 bases). CDR1 is SGHTA and CDR2 is FQGNSA in the germline V gene. Trimming shortened V by 5 bases and J by 4 bases, and 15 bases separated the two germline ends. The CDR3 has 15 residues. Here the CDR3 reads CASSQGMLGGNTIYF. As DNA, the CDR3 is TGTGCCAGCAGCCAGGGAATGCTTGGCGGAAACACCATATATTTT. Variable domain in full (rest from reference TRBV7-2 and TRBJ1-3): GAGVSQSPSNKVTEKGKDVELRCDPISGHTALYWYRQSLGQGLEFLIYFQGNSAPDKSGLPSDRFSAERTGGSVSTLTIQRTQQEDSAVYLCASSQGMLGGNTIYFGEGSWLTVV.